The present T cell receptor beta chain was sequenced within a study of blood T cell repertoires in COVID-19. At the level of the study: Samples of COVID-19 (acute and convalescent) were obtained from the United States, Italy and Spain. T cells, B-cell-depleted T cells, or PBMCs supplied cDNA or gDNA.

As handled by the study authors: Nucleated cell counts were estimated from reference gene primer amplification. The table came from immunoSEQ multiplex PCR; TCRdb's copy has only in-frame clones and leaves some out. The V and J calls and clone size were taken over from that table, and D and trimming were inferred from the DNA. The sample lists about 200,000 clones, 85% to 90% occurring once. J gave up 4 bases and V 0 bases, and 4 bases lay outside the gene matches. CDR3 length: 15 residues. CDR1 and CDR2 (germline): SGHNT, YYREEE (reference sequence). The sequenced sample consisted of peripheral blood. The rearrangement joins TRBV5-4 to TRBJ1-1; 9 nucleotides align to TRBD1. This clonotype originated in a woman between 65 and 79 years old with acute or convalescent COVID-19. CDR3 DNA sequence: TGTGCCAGCAGCTTGGGGGACAGGGAGGTCACTGAAGCTTTCTTT. Translating gives CASSLGDREVTEAFF.